Each of the 4 T cell receptor beta chains below was sequenced from the same sample in a study of T cell responses to AZD1222 COVID-19 vaccine. The protocol was immunoSEQ multiplex PCR, while the TCRdb copy is restricted to in-frame clones and leaves out a portion. The sample has 150,000 or so clones, around nine tenths seen once; the top ten hold 5%. The sample here was peripheral blood, taken on day 0 of AZD1222 vaccination. The receptors derive from an adult in good health.

This clone turned up a few times. The J gene is TRBJ1-1, the V gene TRBV12-5; maybe TRBD1 (6 bases). In germline, CDR1 is LGHNT, CDR2 FRNRAP. This CDR3 contains 15 residues. Deletions cut 6 bases from V and 8 bases from J, with 22 bases between. The CDR3 is CASGISGGPHVEAFF. The CDR3 nucleotides are TGTGCTAGTGGCATCTCTGGGGGGCCGCACGTCGAAGCTTTCTTT. The whole variable domain, filled in from reference TRBV12-5 and TRBJ1-1, reads DARVTQTPRHKVTEMGQEVTMRCQPILGHNTVFWYRQTMMQGLELLAYFRNRAPLDDSGMPKDRFSAEMPDATLATLKIQPSEPRDSAVYFCASGISGGPHVEAFFGQGTRLTVV.

V is TRBV5-5 and J is TRBJ2-5; a weak D match, TRBD2 (6 bases). The germline V gene encodes CDR1 SGHKS and CDR2 YYEKEE (reference sequence). Trimming took off 0 bases at V and 2 bases at J, with 8 bases between the two ends. The CDR3 sequence is 14 residues long. Here the CDR3 reads CASSLGAGQETQYF. The DNA of the CDR3 is TGTGCCAGCAGCTTGGGGGCGGGACAAGAGACCCAGTACTTC.

A word on this clone: The DNA is omitted, as the CDR3 cannot be located on it reliably, and the CDR3 follows TCRdb's listing. The chain carries TRBV18 and TRBJ1-4. The V gene's germline CDR1 is KGHSH and CDR2 LQKENI. The CDR3 region is 16 residues in length, termini included. CDR3 sequence reads: CASSSTFGPGGEKLFF.

This chain uses TRBV30 with TRBJ2-2, with D possibly being TRBD1 or TRBD2 (5 bases each). Germline V gene data show CDR1 as GTSNPN and CDR2 as SVGIG (reference sequence). V lost 2 bases, J lost 0 bases, and 10 bases lay in between. This CDR3 region has 15 residues. The CDR3 spells CAWSRDGPNTGELFF. CDR3 coding DNA: TGTGCCTGGAGTCGGGACGGTCCGAACACCGGGGAGCTGTTTTTT. The complete variable domain, with remaining parts taken from reference TRBV30 and TRBJ2-2, reads SQTIHQWPATLVQPVGSPLSLECTVEGTSNPNLYWYRQAAGRGLQLLFYSVGIGQISSEVPQNLSASRPQDRQFILSSKKLLLSDSGFYLCAWSRDGPNTGELFFGEGSRLTVL.